Here is one TCR beta chain with its context. Here immunoSEQ multiplex PCR was the method, and the copy in TCRdb shows in-frame clones only, minus some. In the table there are over 200,000 clones, approximately 84% of which are singletons. J gave up 9 bases and V 2 bases, and 11 bases lay outside the gene matches. The CDR3 covers 17 residues. Germline lookup yields CDR1 LNHDA and CDR2 SQIVND (reference sequence). This entry is derived from a study of blood T cell repertoires in COVID-19. Looking at the study overall: Acute-phase and convalescent COVID-19 samples originated in the United States, Italy and Spain. In each case, the material was cDNA or gDNA derived from T cells, B-cell-depleted T cells, or PBMCs.

This chain joins TRBV19 and TRBJ2-1; 12 bases match TRBD2. Specimen: PBMCs or T cells enriched from blood (not recorded which). The sequence came from a man aged 60-69 years who had recovered from COVID-19. The chain's CDR3 is CASSINGASGGAGEQFF. In nucleotides, the CDR3 is TGTGCCAGTAGTATAAACGGGGCTAGCGGGGGGGCTGGTGAGCAGTTCTTC.